This paragraph reports one T cell receptor beta chain. This sample is drawn from a study of shared clonotypes between healthy human individuals. Produced via immunoSEQ multiplex PCR; TCRdb's table is partial and in-frame only. The sample lists 1.5 million to 1.9 million clones; 95% to 99% were seen once. The CDR3 extends over 17 amino acids. The J segment lost 3 bases and the V segment lost 6 bases, leaving 10 bases of the junction unmatched. Germline assignment: CDR1 MDHEN and CDR2 SYDVKM. J is TRBJ2-7 and V is TRBV28; 14 positions match TRBD2. This clonotype was sampled from a man aged 30 to 45 in good health. Sample: naive CD4+ T cells sorted from blood. Subset here: CD45RA+ positively selected. CDR3 coding DNA: TGTGCCAGCAGAACCGGGACTAGCGGGAGCATTCTCTACGAGCAGTACTTC. It translates to CASRTGTSGSILYEQYF.